This T cell receptor (beta chain) was observed in a study of beta chain features in type 1 diabetes. Study information: On cell yields, gender and age, patients and healthy donors were similar.

With respect to this clone: The target antigen is unknown.

This CDR3 spans 18 amino acids. J was trimmed by 2 bases and V by 4 bases; bases with no gene match: 11. The germline gives CDR1 KGHSH, CDR2 LQKENI. The isolated RNA, all of it, was reverse transcribed, so expressed TCRB transcripts were what got sequenced. Read counts averaged roughly 3.7 million for samples of naive, central memory and regulatory T cells. TCRdb's copy holds only in-frame clones and misses some; the assay was immunoSEQ multiplex PCR. There are nearly 700,000 clones in the sample; 13% occur only once, and 0.022% lies in the top ten. General observations from the study: Among type 1 diabetes patients, VDJ junctions had fewer insertions and more deletions. Naive, central memory and regulatory TCRB repertoires appeared more similar among patients than healthy donors. Among all four CD4+ subsets, Type 1 diabetes patients had TCRB CDR3s that were moderately but significantly shorter.

The TCR comes from a man between 18 and 35 years old with type 1 diabetes. V gene TRBV18 combines with J gene TRBJ2-1; 10 positions agree with TRBD1. The sample was naive CD4+ T cells from blood. The CDR3 DNA reads as TGTGCCAGCTCACTGAGGGGTCCCGGGACAGGGGCCTACAATGAGCAGTTCTTC. This gives the protein CASSLRGPGTGAYNEQFF.